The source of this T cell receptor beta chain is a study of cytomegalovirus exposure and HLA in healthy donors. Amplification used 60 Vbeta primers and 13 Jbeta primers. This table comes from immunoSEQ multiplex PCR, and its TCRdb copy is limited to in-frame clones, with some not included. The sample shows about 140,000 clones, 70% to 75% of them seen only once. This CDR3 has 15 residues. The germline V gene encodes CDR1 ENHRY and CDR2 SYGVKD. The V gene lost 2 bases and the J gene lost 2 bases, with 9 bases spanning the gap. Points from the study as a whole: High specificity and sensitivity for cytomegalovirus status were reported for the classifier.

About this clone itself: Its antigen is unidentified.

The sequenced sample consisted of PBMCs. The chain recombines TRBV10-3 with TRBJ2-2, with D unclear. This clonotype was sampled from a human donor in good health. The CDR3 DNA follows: TGTGCCATCAGTGAGAATGGTGGCAACACCGGGGAGCTGTTTTTT. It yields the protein CAISENGGNTGELFF.